The 2 T cell receptor beta chains in this list originate from one sample, sequenced in a study of T cells in Graves' hyperthyroidism and ophthalmopathy. TCR beta CDR3 regions were amplified from RNA. The TCR CDR3 first-round RT-PCR relied on the HTBI primer set. A single record per CDR3 protein comes from TCRdb applying MiXCR to the multiplex PCR reads. The repertoire includes 410,000 or so distinct CDR3 sequences, over 12% of them detected once, and around 13% sits in the top ten. Sequencing input: blood. The source is a man aged 18 to 35 with Graves' ophthalmopathy.

This clonotype was picked up many times. V and J are TRBV3-1 and TRBJ1-4; D is uncertain. Trimming left V 6 bases short and J 0 bases short, with 8 bases between. This CDR3 spans 14 amino acids. Germline values: CDR1 LGHDT, CDR2 YNNKEL (reference sequence). The CDR3 is CASRPTSTNEKLFF. The CDR3 nucleotides read TGTGCCAGCAGACCGACATCAACTAATGAAAAACTGTTTTTT.

The chain combines TRBV6-2 or TRBV6-3 with TRBJ1-2, with TRBD1 as a possible D gene (5 bases). CDR3 length equals 15 residues. Per the germline V gene, CDR1 is MNHEY and CDR2 is SVGEGT. The ends were cut back, 6 bases at V and 7 bases at J, with 21 bases in the middle. CDR3 DNA sequence: TGTGCCAGCAGCCAACTACCGCAGGGCCCCGGTGGCTACACCTTC. It encodes CASSQLPQGPGGYTF.